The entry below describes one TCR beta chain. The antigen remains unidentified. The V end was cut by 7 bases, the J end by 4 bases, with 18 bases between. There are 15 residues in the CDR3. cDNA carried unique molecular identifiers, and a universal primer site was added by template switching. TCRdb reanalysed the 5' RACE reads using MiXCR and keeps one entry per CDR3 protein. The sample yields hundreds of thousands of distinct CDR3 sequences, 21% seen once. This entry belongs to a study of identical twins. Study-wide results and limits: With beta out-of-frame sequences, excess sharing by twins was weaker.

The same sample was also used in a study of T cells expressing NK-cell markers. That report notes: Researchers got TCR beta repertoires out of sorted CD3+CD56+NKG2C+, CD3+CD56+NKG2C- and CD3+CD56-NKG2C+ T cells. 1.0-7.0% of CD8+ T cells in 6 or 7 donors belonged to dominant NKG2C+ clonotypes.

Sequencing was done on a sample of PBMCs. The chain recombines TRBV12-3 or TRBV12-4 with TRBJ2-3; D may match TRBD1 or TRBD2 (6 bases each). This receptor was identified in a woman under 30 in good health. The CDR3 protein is CASIQIGGGSDTQYF. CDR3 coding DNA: TGTGCCAGCATTCAAATCGGAGGGGGGTCAGATACGCAGTATTTT.